The T cell receptor beta chain described here comes from a study of cytomegalovirus exposure and HLA in healthy donors. Study-wide results and limits: The listing of about 150 TCR beta chains classed them as cytomegalovirus-associated.

In this sample, this clone turned up a few times. Its antigen remains unknown. The PCR was carried out with 60 Vbeta primers and 13 Jbeta primers. This table comes from immunoSEQ multiplex PCR, and its TCRdb copy is limited to in-frame clones, with some not included. The data contain around 140,000 clones, just under 80% of them seen just once; the ten biggest clones take up 0.9% to 1.2%. The CDR3 runs 15 residues. From germline, CDR1 is MNHNY and CDR2 SVGAGI (reference sequence). Trimming left V 7 bases short and J 1 base short, with 16 bases between. Donors likely had unrecorded immune exposures despite being nominally healthy when sampled.

This receptor was taken from a male donor in good health and CMV-seronegative. Sample: PBMCs. The chain uses TRBV6-6 and TRBJ2-5; the D gene is possibly TRBD1 (5 bases). In DNA, the CDR3 is TGTGCCAGCACCTTTCGGCAGGGTGTCCAAGAGACCCAGTACTTC. Protein sequence: CASTFRQGVQETQYF.